This T cell receptor (beta chain) was obtained from a study of OX40 agonist ivuxolimab in advanced cancers. About the study: Clinicians treated patients with ivuxolimab, an agonistic anti-OX40 (CD134) antibody.

Autoimmune disease history or systemic immunosuppression led to patient exclusion. Sequencing was performed with immunoSEQ multiplex PCR; in TCRdb, only in-frame clones are kept and a portion is missing. The table shows about 50,000 clones, with about 80% occurring only once. This clonotype was sampled from an adult with an advanced solid tumor such as melanoma, head and neck, liver or kidney cancer. This material consisted of CD4+ or CD8+ T cells sorted from blood, taken in a trial of the OX40 agonist ivuxolimab.

The DNA of the CDR3 is TGTGCCAGCAGCAGTAGCGGGAGCTTCACCTACGAGCAGTACTTC. Translation: CASSSSGSFTYEQYF. The gene calls are TRBV6-5 and TRBJ2-7; TRBD2 aligns across 9 bases. The CDR3 length is 15 residues. J lost 2 bases, V lost 6 bases, and 8 bases had no gene match. CDR1 and CDR2 from the germline V gene are MNHEY and SVGAGI.